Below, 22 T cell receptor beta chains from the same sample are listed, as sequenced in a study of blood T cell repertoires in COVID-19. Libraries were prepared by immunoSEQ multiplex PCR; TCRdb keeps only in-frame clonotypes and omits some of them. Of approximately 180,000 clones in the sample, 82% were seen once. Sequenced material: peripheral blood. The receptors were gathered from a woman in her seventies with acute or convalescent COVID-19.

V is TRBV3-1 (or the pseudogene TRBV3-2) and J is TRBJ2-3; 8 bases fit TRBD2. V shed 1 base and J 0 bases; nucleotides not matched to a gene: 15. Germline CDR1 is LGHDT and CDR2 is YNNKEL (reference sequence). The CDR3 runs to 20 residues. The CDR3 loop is CASSQALIGRVTSSTDTQYF. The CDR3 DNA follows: TGTGCCAGCAGCCAAGCCCTAATCGGGAGGGTTACTTCTAGCACAGATACGCAGTATTTT.

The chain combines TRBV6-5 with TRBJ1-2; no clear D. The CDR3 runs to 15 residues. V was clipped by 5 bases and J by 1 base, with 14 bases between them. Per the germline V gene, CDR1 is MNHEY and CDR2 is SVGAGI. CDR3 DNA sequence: TGTGCCAGCAGTCAGACTGCCTTTGGTAACTATGGCTACACCTTC. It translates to CASSQTAFGNYGYTF.

The CDR3 bases are TGCAGTGCTAGTTTTTATGCAGGGGGGTCGGGCACTGAAGCTTTCTTT. This sequence encodes CSASFYAGGSGTEAFF. The V call is TRBV20-1, the J call TRBJ1-1; TRBD1 agrees at 7 bases. CDR1 is DFQATT, CDR2 SNEGSKA, per germline (reference sequence). J gave up 4 bases and V 3 bases, and 14 bases lay outside the gene matches. CDR3 size: 16 residues.

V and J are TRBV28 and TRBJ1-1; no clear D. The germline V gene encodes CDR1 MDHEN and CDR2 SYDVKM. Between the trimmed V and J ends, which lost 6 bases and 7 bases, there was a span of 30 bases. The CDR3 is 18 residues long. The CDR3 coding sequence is TGTGCCAGCAGCCCGGGCCTCGCGGGCTTTTTCCGTCGGGGTGAAGCTTTCTTT. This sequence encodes CASSPGLAGFFRRGEAFF.

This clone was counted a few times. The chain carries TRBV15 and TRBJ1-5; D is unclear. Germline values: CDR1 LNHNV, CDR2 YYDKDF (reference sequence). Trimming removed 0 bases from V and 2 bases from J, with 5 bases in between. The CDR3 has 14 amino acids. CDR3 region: CATSRDAGNQPQHF. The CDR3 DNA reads TGTGCCACCAGCAGAGACGCGGGCAATCAGCCCCAGCATTTT. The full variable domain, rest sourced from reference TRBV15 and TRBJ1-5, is DAMVIQNPRYQVTQFGKPVTLSCSQTLNHNVMYWYQQKSSQAPKLLFHYYDKDFNNEADTPDNFQSRRPNTSFCFLDIRSPGLGDTAMYLCATSRDAGNQPQHFGDGTRLSIL.

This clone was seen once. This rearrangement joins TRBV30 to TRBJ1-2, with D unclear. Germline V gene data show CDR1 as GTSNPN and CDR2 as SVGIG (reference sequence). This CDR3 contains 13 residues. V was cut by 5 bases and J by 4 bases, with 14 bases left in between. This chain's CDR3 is CAWGTRLGYGYTF. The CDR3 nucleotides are TGTGCCTGGGGTACGAGGCTGGGCTATGGCTACACCTTC.

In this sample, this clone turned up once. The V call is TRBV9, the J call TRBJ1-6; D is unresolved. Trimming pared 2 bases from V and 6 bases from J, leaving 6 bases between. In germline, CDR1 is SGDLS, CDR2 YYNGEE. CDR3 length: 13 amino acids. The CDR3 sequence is CASSVNSNSPLHF. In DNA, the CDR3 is TGTGCCAGCAGCGTTAATAGTAATTCACCCCTCCACTTT.

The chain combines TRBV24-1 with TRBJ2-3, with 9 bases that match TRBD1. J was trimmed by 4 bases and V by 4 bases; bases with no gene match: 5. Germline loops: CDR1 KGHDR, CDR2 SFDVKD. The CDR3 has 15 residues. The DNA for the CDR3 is TGTGCCACCAGTGAATACAGGGGGCTTTCAGATACGCAGTATTTT. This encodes CATSEYRGLSDTQYF.

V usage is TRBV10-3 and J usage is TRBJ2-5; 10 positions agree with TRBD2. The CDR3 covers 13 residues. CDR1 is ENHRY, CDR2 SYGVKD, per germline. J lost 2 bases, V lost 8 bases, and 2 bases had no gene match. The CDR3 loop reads CAIQGLAQETQYF. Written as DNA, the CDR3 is TGTGCCATCCAGGGACTAGCGCAAGAGACCCAGTACTTC.

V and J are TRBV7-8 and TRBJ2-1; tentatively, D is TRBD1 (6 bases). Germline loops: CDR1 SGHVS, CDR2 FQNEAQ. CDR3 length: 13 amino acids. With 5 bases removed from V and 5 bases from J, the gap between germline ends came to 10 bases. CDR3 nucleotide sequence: TGTGCCAGCAGCATAGACAGGAACAATGAGCAGTTCTTC. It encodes CASSIDRNNEQFF.

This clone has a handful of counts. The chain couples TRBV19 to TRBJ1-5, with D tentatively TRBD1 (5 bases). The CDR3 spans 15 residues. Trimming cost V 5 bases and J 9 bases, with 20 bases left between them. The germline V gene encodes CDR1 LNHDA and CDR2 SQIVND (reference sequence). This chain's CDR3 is CASSPAGTDLRPQHF. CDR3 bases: TGTGCCAGTAGTCCCGCGGGGACGGACCTCCGGCCCCAGCATTTT.

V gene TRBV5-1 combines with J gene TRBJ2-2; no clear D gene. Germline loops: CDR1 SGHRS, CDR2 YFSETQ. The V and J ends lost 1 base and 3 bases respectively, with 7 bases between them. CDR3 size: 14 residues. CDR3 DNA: TGCGCCAGCAGCTTGACAGCCTACACCGGGGAGCTGTTTTTT. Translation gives CASSLTAYTGELFF.

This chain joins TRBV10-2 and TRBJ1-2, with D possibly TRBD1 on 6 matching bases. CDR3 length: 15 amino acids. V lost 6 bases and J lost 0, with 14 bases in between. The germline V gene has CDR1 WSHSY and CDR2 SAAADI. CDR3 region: CASSPAGASNYGYTF. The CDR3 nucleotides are TGCGCCAGCAGCCCCGCAGGGGCCTCTAACTATGGCTACACCTTC.

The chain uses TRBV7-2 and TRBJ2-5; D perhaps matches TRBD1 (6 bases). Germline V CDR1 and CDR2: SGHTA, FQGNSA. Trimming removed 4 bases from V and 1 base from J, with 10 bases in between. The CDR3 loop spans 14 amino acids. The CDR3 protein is CASSSLGGQETQYF. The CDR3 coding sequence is TGTGCCAGCAGCTCACTAGGGGGCCAAGAGACCCAGTACTTC.

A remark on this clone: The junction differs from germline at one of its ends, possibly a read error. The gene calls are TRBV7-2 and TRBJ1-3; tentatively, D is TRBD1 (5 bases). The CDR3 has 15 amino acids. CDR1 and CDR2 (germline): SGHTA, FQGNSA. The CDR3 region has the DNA TGTGCCAGCAGCCTAGCGGCGGGGCTTGGAAACACCATATATTTT. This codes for CASSLAAGLGNTIYF.

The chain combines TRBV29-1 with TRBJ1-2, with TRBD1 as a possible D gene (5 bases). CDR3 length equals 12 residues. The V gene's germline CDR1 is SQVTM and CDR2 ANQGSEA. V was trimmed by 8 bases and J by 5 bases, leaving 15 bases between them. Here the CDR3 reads CSTAGTEYGYTF. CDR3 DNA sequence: TGCAGCACTGCCGGGACTGAGTATGGCTACACCTTC.

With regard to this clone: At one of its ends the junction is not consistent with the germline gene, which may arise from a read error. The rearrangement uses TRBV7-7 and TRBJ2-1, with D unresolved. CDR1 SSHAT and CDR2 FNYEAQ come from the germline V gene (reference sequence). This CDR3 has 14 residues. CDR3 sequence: CASSLVAGSDEQFF. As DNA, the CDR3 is TGTGCTAGCAGCTTAGTTGCAGGCTCGGATGAGCAGTTCTTC.

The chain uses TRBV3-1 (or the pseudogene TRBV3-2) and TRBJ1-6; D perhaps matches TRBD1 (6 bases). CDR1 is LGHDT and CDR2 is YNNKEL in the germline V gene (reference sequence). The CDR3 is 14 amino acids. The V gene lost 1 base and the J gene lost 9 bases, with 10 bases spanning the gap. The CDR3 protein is CASSQARGGSPLHF. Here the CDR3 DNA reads TGTGCCAGCAGCCAAGCGAGGGGGGGTTCACCCCTCCACTTT.

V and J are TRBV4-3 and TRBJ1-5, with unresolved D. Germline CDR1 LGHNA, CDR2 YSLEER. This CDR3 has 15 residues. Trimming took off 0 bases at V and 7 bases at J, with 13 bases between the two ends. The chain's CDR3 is CASSQDRASRQPQHF. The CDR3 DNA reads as TGCGCCAGCAGCCAAGATCGCGCGAGTCGGCAGCCCCAGCATTTT.

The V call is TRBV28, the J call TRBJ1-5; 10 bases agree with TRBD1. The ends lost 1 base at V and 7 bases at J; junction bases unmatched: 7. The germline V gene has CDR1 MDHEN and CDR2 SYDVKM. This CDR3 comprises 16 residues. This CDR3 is CASSLLTGGEQQPQHF. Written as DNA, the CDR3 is TGTGCCAGCAGTTTATTGACAGGGGGCGAACAGCAGCCCCAGCATTTT.

The chain's CDR3 is CASTAGGRAYEQYF. CDR3 sequence (DNA): TGTGCCAGCACGGCGGGCGGGAGGGCCTACGAGCAGTACTTC. The V call is TRBV5-4, the J call TRBJ2-7; the match to TRBD2 covers 9 bases. This CDR3 comprises 14 residues. Germline V gene sequence: CDR1 SGHNT, CDR2 YYREEE (reference sequence). V shed 6 bases, J shed 2 bases, and the junction held 6 bases outside the gene matches.

CDR3 DNA sequence: TGTGCCAGCTCACCTGACCTAGCGAGAAGAGTACCGCAGTTCTTC. Residues: CASSPDLARRVPQFF. The chain employs TRBV18 and TRBJ2-1; tentative D call: TRBD2 (6 bases). This CDR3 has 15 amino acids. The V and J ends lost 3 bases and 12 bases respectively, with 21 bases between them. In germline, CDR1 is KGHSH, CDR2 LQKENI.